The source of this TCR beta chain is a study of shared clonotypes between healthy human individuals. V dropped 4 bases and J dropped 3 bases, with 10 bases sitting between them. CDR1 is GTSNPN, CDR2 SVGIG, per germline (reference sequence). The CDR3 has 13 amino acids. Measured with immunoSEQ multiplex PCR; TCRdb has only the in-frame clones, and not every one. The sample holds 2,500,000 or so clones, around nine tenths seen once. This chain connects TRBV30 to TRBJ2-4; D ambiguous. This receptor was identified in a man aged 18 to 30 in good health. Sequencing was done on a sample of naive CD4+ T cells sorted from blood. The sample's subset: CD45RA+ positively selected. In nucleotides, the CDR3 is TGTGCCTGGACTGGGGATGGCAAAAACATTCAGTACTTC. It codes for CAWTGDGKNIQYF.